The rows below give T cell receptor beta chains drawn from one sample of a study of cytomegalovirus exposure and HLA in healthy donors. Using immunoSEQ multiplex PCR, the repertoire was profiled, and TCRdb retains in-frame clones only, with some absent. The sample gives 55,000 to 70,000 clones, 60% to 85% of which show up once; about 5% is in the top ten. The source material was PBMCs. The receptor source for this set is a male donor in good health and CMV-seropositive. Both conserved end residues are part of each CDR3. The D gene is left open where the match is weak. The listing skips clone size in some rows; elsewhere it reads once, few, many or a size class.

J | D | V | size | CDR3 | DNA
TRBJ2-7 | TRBD1 | TRBV27 | NA | CASSQTGGEQYF | TGTGCCAGCAGTCAAACAGGGGGCGAGCAGTACTTC
TRBJ2-7 | TRBD1 | TRBV13 | NA | CASSPGGQGANEQYF | TGTGCCAGCAGCCCCGGCGGACAGGGGGCCAACGAGCAGTACTTC
TRBJ1-5 | NA | TRBV9 | NA | CASSPEGGNQPQHF | TGTGCCAGCAGCCCTGAGGGAGGCAATCAGCCCCAGCATTTT
TRBJ1-4 | TRBD1 | TRBV7-2 | NA | CASSRDRGYEKLFF | TGTGCCAGCAGCCGGGACAGGGGGTATGAAAAACTGTTTTTT
TRBJ2-4 | TRBD1 | TRBV10-3 | NA | CAISDPSGTGGDQYF | TGTGCCATCAGTGACCCCTCCGGGACAGGGGGCGATCAGTACTTC
TRBJ1-4 | TRBD1 | TRBV6-6 | few | CASRFTGTGDEKLFF | TGTGCCAGCAGGTTTACCGGGACAGGGGATGAAAAACTGTTTTTT
TRBJ2-5 | NA | TRBV5-4 | NA | CASSFRGGAGETQYF | TGTGCCAGCAGCTTCCGAGGGGGGGCAGGAGAGACCCAGTACTTC
TRBJ1-2 | NA | TRBV10-3 | once | CAISEWVGVRNYGYTF | TGTGCCATCAGTGAGTGGGTAGGAGTTAGGAACTATGGCTACACCTTC
TRBJ2-5 | NA | TRBV29-1 | NA | CSVERSGTGRKTQYF | TGCAGCGTTGAAAGGAGCGGGACAGGTCGGAAGACCCAGTACTTC
TRBJ2-5 | TRBD1 | TRBV2 | NA | CASAPDRGVETQYF | TGTGCCAGTGCCCCGGACAGGGGTGTGGAGACCCAGTACTTC
TRBJ2-7 | TRBD1 | TRBV7-8 | NA | CASSRDRGTYEQYF | TGTGCCAGCAGCAGGGACAGGGGGACCTACGAGCAGTACTTC
TRBJ2-7 | NA | TRBV27 | NA | CASSSHASGYEQYF | TGTGCCAGCAGTTCCCACGCCTCGGGGTACGAGCAGTACTTC
TRBJ2-7 | TRBD2 | TRBV7-9 | NA | CASSSTDGGIFYEQYF | TGTGCCAGCAGCTCAACGGACGGGGGGATATTTTACGAGCAGTACTTC
TRBJ2-7 | TRBD2 | TRBV11-2 | NA | CASSNELAGMTSYEQYF | TGTGCCAGCAGCAATGAGTTAGCGGGAATGACCTCCTACGAGCAGTACTTC
TRBJ1-2 | NA | TRBV20-1 | NA | CSPGISNGYTF | TGCAGCCCAGGCATTTCGAATGGCTACACCTTC
TRBJ1-1 | TRBD1 | TRBV5-1 | NA | CASSGGTGGSAFF | TGCGCCAGCAGCGGCGGGACAGGGGGGTCGGCTTTCTTT
TRBJ1-2 | NA | TRBV5-6 | NA | CASSLALRYYGYTF | TGTGCCAGCAGCTTGGCGCTCAGGTACTATGGCTACACCTTC
TRBJ1-4 | TRBD1 | TRBV4-2 | NA | CASSQVGGQGDEKLFF | TGTGCCAGCAGCCAAGTAGGGGGACAGGGCGACGAAAAACTGTTTTTT
TRBJ2-5 | NA | TRBV7-2 | NA | CASSQPWGDSQETQYF | TGTGCCAGCAGCCAACCCTGGGGGGACAGCCAAGAGACCCAGTACTTC
TRBJ2-2 | NA | TRBV4-3 | NA | CASSQTLSGNTGELFF | TGCGCCAGCAGCCAGACTTTGAGTGGGAACACCGGGGAGCTGTTTTTT
TRBJ2-3 | TRBD1 | TRBV4-2 | NA | CASSHSWTGTSTDTQYF | TGTGCCAGCAGCCACTCCTGGACAGGGACTAGCACAGATACGCAGTATTTT
TRBJ1-2 | NA | TRBV25-1 | NA | CASISNRDTNYGYTF | TGTGCCAGCATATCCAACAGAGATACTAACTATGGCTACACCTTC
TRBJ2-7 | NA | TRBV5-6 | NA | CASTDYLGSYEQYF | TGTGCCAGCACCGACTACCTAGGCTCCTACGAGCAGTACTTC
TRBJ1-6 | NA | TRBV19 | few | CASSSFRGSNSPLHF | TGTGCCAGTAGTTCATTCAGGGGAAGTAATTCACCCCTCCACTTT
TRBJ1-6 | TRBD1 | TRBV4-2 | NA | CASSHEGKWDSGSPLHF | TGTGCCAGCAGCCATGAAGGTAAATGGGACAGCGGCTCACCCCTCCACTTT
TRBJ1-1 | TRBD1 | TRBV29-1 | NA | CSVVRGTGLEAFF | TGCAGCGTTGTGAGGGGGACAGGCCTTGAAGCTTTCTTT
TRBJ1-6 | NA | TRBV4-3 | NA | CASSQKTNFYNSPLHF | TGCGCCAGCAGCCAAAAAACGAACTTCTATAATTCACCCCTCCACTTT
TRBJ2-5 | TRBD2 | TRBV2 | once | CASSGMVAGGSWETQYF | TGTGCCAGCAGTGGCATGGTAGCGGGGGGAAGTTGGGAGACCCAGTACTTC
TRBJ2-2 | TRBD2 | TRBV7-9 | NA | CASSSDVASGGVNTGELFF | TGTGCCAGCAGCTCCGATGTGGCTAGCGGGGGGGTGAACACCGGGGAGCTGTTTTTT
TRBJ1-2 | NA | TRBV10-3 | NA | CAISESSTNYGYTF | TGTGCCATCAGTGAGTCGAGCACTAACTATGGCTACACCTTC
TRBJ2-7 | TRBD1 | TRBV19 | NA | CASIETGGYEQYF | TGTGCCAGTATTGAGACAGGGGGCTACGAGCAGTACTTC
TRBJ2-7 | NA | TRBV29-1 | NA | CSVGVGGPVEQYF | TGCAGCGTTGGGGTCGGGGGGCCGGTCGAGCAGTACTTC
TRBJ2-5 | TRBD2 | TRBV4-1 | NA | CASSQDPAGGRVSQETQYF | TGCGCCAGCAGCCAAGATCCGGCGGGGGGGCGTGTAAGCCAAGAGACCCAGTACTTC
TRBJ1-1 | NA | TRBV18 | NA | CASSPYKNTEAFF | TGTGCCAGCTCACCATACAAGAACACTGAAGCTTTCTTT
TRBJ2-5 | NA | TRBV7-9 | NA | CASEGEARGTQYF | TGTGCCAGCGAAGGGGAGGCAAGAGGGACCCAGTACTTC
TRBJ2-1 | NA | TRBV28 | NA | CASSLGEGGFQFF | TGTGCCAGCAGCCTGGGGGAGGGGGGATTTCAGTTCTTC
TRBJ2-7 | NA | TRBV14 | NA | CASSQRGDRAEQYF | TGTGCCAGCAGCCAAAGGGGTGATCGGGCAGAGCAGTACTTC
TRBJ1-5 | TRBD1 | TRBV7-8 | NA | CASSPPSGQGLIWNQPQHF | TGTGCCAGCAGCCCTCCCTCCGGACAGGGGCTGATTTGGAATCAGCCCCAGCATTTT
TRBJ1-2 | NA | TRBV7-2 | few | CASSSTGRNTRGGYTF | TGTGCCAGCAGCTCCACCGGTCGAAATACGCGGGGTGGCTACACCTTC
TRBJ2-7 | TRBD1 | TRBV6-1 | NA | CASTLTGSSYEQYF | TGTGCCAGCACCCTGACAGGGAGCTCCTACGAGCAGTACTTC
TRBJ2-7 | NA | TRBV5-6 | NA | CASSLGDSFSYEQYF | TGTGCCAGCAGCTTGGGTGACAGCTTTTCCTACGAGCAGTACTTC
TRBJ2-7 | TRBD2 | TRBV5-4 | NA | CASSLEAGGAGEQYF | TGTGCCAGCAGCTTGGAGGCCGGGGGGGCTGGAGAGCAGTACTTC
TRBJ2-3 | TRBD1 | TRBV10-3 | NA | CAISGTAADTQYF | TGTGCCATCAGCGGGACAGCTGCAGATACGCAGTATTTT
TRBJ1-1 | NA | TRBV15 | NA | CATSRDLQAFF | TGTGCCACCAGCAGAGATCTCCAAGCTTTCTTT
TRBJ2-7 | NA | TRBV21-1 | NA | CASSKVTVSSYEQYF | TGTGCCAGCAGCAAAGTGACAGTGAGCTCCTACGAGCAGTACTTC
TRBJ2-1 | TRBD1 | TRBV29-1 | NA | CSVYDRESYNEQFF | TGCAGCGTTTACGACAGGGAGTCCTACAATGAGCAGTTCTTC
TRBJ1-2 | NA | TRBV7-9 | NA | CASSPSGGKGYTF | TGTGCCAGCAGCCCGAGCGGGGGGAAAGGCTACACCTTC
TRBJ2-3 | TRBD2 | TRBV7-2 | NA | CASSLAAFAGGLTDTQYF | TGTGCCAGCAGCTTAGCCGCATTCGCGGGGGGGCTCACAGATACGCAGTATTTT
TRBJ1-4 | TRBD1 | TRBV19 | NA | CARGTGVAATNEKLFF | TGTGCCAGGGGGACAGGGGTGGCTGCAACTAATGAAAAACTGTTTTTT
TRBJ2-5 | NA | TRBV4-2 | NA | CASSQPDRQETQYF | TGTGCCAGCAGCCAACCAGACAGACAAGAGACCCAGTACTTC
TRBJ1-2 | NA | TRBV4-1 | NA | CASSQEGQISSGGYTF | TGCGCCAGCAGCCAGGAAGGACAGATATCTTCAGGGGGCTACACCTTC
TRBJ2-3 | NA | TRBV27 | NA | CASSLWGRTDTQYF | TGTGCCAGCAGTTTATGGGGGCGCACAGATACGCAGTATTTT
TRBJ1-1 | NA | TRBV4-2 | NA | CASSQETALTEAFF | TGTGCCAGCAGCCAAGAGACAGCCTTGACTGAAGCTTTCTTT
TRBJ1-4 | NA | TRBV4-1 | NA | CASSQWRREKLFF | TGCGCCAGCAGCCAATGGAGACGTGAAAAACTGTTTTTT
TRBJ2-3 | TRBD2 | TRBV2 | NA | CASPPAGLAGPTDTQYF | TGTGCCAGCCCCCCGGCGGGGCTAGCGGGACCCACAGATACGCAGTATTTT